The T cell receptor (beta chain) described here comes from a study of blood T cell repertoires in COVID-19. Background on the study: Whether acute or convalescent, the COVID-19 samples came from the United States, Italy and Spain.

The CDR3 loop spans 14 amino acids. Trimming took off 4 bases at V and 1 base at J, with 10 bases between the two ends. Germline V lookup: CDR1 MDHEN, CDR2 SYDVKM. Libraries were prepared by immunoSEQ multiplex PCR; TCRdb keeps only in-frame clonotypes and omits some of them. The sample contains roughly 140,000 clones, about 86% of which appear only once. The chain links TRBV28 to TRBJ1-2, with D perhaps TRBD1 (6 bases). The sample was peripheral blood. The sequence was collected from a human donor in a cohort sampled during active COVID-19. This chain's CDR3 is CASSSNRVNYGYTF. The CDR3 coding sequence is TGTGCCAGCAGTTCGAACAGGGTTAACTATGGCTACACCTTC.